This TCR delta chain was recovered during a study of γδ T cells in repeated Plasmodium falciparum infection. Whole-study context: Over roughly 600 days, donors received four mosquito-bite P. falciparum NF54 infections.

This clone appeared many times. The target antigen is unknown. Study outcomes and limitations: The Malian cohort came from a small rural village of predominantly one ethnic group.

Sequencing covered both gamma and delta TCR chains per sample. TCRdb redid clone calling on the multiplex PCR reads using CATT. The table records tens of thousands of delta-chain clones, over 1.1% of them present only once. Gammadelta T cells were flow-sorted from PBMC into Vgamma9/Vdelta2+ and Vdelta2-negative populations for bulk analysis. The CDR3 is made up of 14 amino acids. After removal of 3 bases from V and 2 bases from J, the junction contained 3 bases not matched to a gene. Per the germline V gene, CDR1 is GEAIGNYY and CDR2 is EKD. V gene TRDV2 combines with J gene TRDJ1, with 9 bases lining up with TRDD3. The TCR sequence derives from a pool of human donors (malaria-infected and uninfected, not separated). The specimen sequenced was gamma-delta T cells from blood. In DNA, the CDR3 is TGTGCCTGTGACGGGGGGATACAGACCGATAAACTCATCTTT. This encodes CACDGGIQTDKLIF.